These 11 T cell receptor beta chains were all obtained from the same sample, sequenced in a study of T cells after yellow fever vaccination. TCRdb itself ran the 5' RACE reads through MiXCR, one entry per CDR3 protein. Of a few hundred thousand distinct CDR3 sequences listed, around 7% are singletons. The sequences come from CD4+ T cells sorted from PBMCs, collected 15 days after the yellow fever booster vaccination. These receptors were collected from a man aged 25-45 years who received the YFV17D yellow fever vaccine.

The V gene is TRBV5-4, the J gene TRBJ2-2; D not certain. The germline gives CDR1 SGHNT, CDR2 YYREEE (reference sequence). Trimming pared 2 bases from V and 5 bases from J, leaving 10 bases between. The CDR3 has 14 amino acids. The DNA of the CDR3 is TGTGCCAGCAGCTTTCTTCTTTCTACCGGGGAGCTGTTTTTT. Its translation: CASSFLLSTGELFF.

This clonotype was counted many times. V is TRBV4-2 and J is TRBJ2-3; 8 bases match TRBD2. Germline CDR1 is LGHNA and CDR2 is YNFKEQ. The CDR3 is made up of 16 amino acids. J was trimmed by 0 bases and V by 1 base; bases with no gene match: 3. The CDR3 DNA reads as TGTGCCAGCAGCCAAGTAGCGGGACCTAGCACAGATACGCAGTATTTT. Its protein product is CASSQVAGPSTDTQYF.

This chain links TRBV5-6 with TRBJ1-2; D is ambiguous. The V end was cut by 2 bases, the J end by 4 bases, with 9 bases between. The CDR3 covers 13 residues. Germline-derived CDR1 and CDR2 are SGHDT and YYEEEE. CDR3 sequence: CASSLRPIYGYTF. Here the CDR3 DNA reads TGTGCCAGCAGCTTACGGCCCATCTATGGCTACACCTTC.

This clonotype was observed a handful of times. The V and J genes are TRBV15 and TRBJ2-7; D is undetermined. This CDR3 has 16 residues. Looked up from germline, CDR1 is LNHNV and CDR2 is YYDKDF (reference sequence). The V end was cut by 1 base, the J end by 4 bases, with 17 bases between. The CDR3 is CATSRGNVKTTYEQYF. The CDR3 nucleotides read TGTGCCACCAGCAGAGGAAACGTTAAAACAACATACGAGCAGTACTTC.

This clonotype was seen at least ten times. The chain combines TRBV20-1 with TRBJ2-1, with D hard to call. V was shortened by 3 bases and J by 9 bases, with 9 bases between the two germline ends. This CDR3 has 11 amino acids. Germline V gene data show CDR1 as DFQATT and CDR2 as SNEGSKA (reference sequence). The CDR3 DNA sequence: TGCAGTGCTAGTCCGACGGTTGAGCAGTTCTTC. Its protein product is CSASPTVEQFF.

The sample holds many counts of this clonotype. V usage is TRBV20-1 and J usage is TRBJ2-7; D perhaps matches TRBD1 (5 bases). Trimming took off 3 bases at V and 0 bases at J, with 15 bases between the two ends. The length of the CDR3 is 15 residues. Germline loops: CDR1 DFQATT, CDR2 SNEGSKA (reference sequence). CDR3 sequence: CSARKGVGHSYEQYF. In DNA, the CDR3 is TGCAGTGCTAGGAAAGGTGTCGGACACTCCTACGAGCAGTACTTC.

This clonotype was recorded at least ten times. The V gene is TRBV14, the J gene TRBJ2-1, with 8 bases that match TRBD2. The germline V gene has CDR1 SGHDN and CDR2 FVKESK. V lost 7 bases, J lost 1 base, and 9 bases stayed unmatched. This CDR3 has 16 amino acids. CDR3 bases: TGTGCCAGCACCCGGGGGGGAGCGGAATCCTACAATGAGCAGTTCTTC. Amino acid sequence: CASTRGGAESYNEQFF. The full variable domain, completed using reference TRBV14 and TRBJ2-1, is EAGVTQFPSHSVIEKGQTVTLRCDPISGHDNLYWYRRVMGKEIKFLLHFVKESKQDESGMPNNRFLAERTGGTYSTLKVQPAELEDSGVYFCASTRGGAESYNEQFFGPGTRLTVL.

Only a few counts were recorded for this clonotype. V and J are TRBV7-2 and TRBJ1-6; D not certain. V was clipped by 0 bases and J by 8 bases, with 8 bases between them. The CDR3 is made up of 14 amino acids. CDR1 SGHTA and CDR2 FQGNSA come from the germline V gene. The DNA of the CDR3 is TGTGCCAGCAGCTTAGCAGGGTTGGATTCACCCCTCCACTTT. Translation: CASSLAGLDSPLHF.

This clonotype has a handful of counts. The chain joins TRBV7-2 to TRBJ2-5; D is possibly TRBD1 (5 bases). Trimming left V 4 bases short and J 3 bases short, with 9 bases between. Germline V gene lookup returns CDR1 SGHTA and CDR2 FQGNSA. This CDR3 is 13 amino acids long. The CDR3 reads CASSSQGEETQYF. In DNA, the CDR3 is TGTGCCAGCAGCTCCCAGGGCGAAGAGACCCAGTACTTC.

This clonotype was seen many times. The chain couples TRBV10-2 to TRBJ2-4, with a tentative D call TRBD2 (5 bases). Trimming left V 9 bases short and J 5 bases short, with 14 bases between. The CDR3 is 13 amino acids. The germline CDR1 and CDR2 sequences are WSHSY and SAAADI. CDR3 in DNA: TGCGCCAGTCAGACGGGGTTCGAAAACATTCAGTACTTC. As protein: CASQTGFENIQYF.

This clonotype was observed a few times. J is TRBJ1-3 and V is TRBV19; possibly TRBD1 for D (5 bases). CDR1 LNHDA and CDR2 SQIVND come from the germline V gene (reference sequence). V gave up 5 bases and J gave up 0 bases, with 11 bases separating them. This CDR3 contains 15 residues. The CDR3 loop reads CASSETVGSGNTIYF. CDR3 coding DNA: TGTGCCAGTAGTGAGACAGTTGGCTCTGGAAACACCATATATTTT.